This TCR beta chain comes out of a study of blood T cells in healthy people across ages. Study outcomes and limitations: Calculation of diversity from one million T cells yielded estimates considered to be underestimates.

A J-beta primer mix and a sample-barcoded 5' primer were used in a second PCR of about 7 to 12 cycles. Per-sample output comprised a minimum of 3 million paired-end reads containing CDR3. Each CDR3 protein gets one entry after TCRdb re-called the 5' RACE reads with MiXCR. The repertoire has around 1.5 million distinct CDR3 sequences, approximately 32% of them found once; the top ten carry 10% to 12%. This clonotype turned up a few times. Its antigen is unknown. CDR1 MGHRA and CDR2 YSYEKL come from the germline V gene. V lost 5 bases, J lost 2 bases, and 18 bases lay in between. This CDR3 contains 16 residues.

The sample comprised blood. The V and J genes are TRBV4-1 and TRBJ1-1; TRBD1 might be the D (6 bases). This receptor was obtained from a woman aged 25 to 39 in good health. CDR3 protein: CASSTPTGGVNTEAFF. CDR3 coding DNA: TGCGCCAGCAGCACCCCGACAGGAGGAGTAAACACTGAAGCTTTCTTT.